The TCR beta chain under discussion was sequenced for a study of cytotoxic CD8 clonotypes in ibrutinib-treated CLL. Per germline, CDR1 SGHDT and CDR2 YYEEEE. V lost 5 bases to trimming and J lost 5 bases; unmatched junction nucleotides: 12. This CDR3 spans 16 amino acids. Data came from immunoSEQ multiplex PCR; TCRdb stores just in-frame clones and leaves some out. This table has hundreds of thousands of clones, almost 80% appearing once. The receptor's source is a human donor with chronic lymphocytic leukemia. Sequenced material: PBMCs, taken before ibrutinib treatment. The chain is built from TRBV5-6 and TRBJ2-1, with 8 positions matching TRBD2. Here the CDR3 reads CASSSNTGGRDNEQFF. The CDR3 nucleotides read TGTGCCAGCAGTTCAAACACGGGAGGGCGGGACAATGAGCAGTTCTTC. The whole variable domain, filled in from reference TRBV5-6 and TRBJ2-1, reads DAGVTQSPTHLIKTRGQQVTLRCSPKSGHDTVSWYQQALGQGPQFIFQYYEEEERQRGNFPDRFSGHQFPNYSSELNVNALLLGDSALYLCASSSNTGGRDNEQFFGPGTRLTVL.